The source of this T cell receptor (beta chain) is a study of blood T cell repertoires in COVID-19. About the research overall: Samples of COVID-19 (acute and convalescent) were obtained from the United States, Italy and Spain. The cDNA or gDNA used as material had been derived from T cells, B-cell-depleted T cells, or PBMCs.

Authors' analysis steps: Reference gene primer amplification yielded estimated nucleated cell counts. Clones were read by immunoSEQ multiplex PCR, and TCRdb kept only the in-frame ones, dropping some. The D gene and trimming were derived from the DNA, and the V and J assignments and clone size from that table. The table records more than 60,000 clones, 89% of them present only once. Germline assignment: CDR1 SGHDT and CDR2 YYEEEE. The CDR3 totals 12 residues. V was clipped by 4 bases and J by 10 bases; unmatched bases: 5. The rearrangement uses TRBV5-6 and TRBJ2-1; TRBD2 matches at 7 bases. The receptor comes from a woman in her forties or fifties with active COVID-19. Sequenced input: peripheral blood. The CDR3 is CASSRSGLEQFF. The CDR3 DNA follows: TGTGCCAGCAGCCGTTCGGGACTAGAGCAGTTCTTC. The variable domain in full, completed from reference TRBV5-6 and TRBJ2-1, reads DAGVTQSPTHLIKTRGQQVTLRCSPKSGHDTVSWYQQALGQGPQFIFQYYEEEERQRGNFPDRFSGHQFPNYSSELNVNALLLGDSALYLCASSRSGLEQFFGPGTRLTVL.